One sample yielded the 26 T cell receptor beta chains listed below, sequenced in a study of T cell repertoires in cytomegalovirus infection. TCRdb redid the calling of the reads with MiXCR, one entry per CDR3 protein. The repertoire has almost 300,000 distinct CDR3 sequences, about 8.8% of them found once; the top ten carry 2% to 3%. Sequenced: PBMCs. These receptor sequences come from a human donor in good health (CMV status not recorded). Some clones in this sample may be carry-over from other donors' samples.

Ten or more counts support this clonotype. The chain employs TRBV6-2 or TRBV6-3 and TRBJ2-1; TRBD2 aligns across 7 bases. CDR3 length equals 15 residues. V shed 6 bases and J 6 bases; nucleotides not matched to a gene: 11. Germline CDR1 and CDR2: MNHEY and SVGEGT. This chain's CDR3 is CASSRGEGLFNEQFF. The CDR3 nucleotides read TGTGCCAGCAGCCGCGGGGAGGGGTTATTCAATGAGCAGTTCTTC.

This clonotype was found many times. This chain uses TRBV29-1 with TRBJ1-2; 9 bases line up with TRBD1. The CDR3 sequence is 14 residues long. The trim removed 6 bases at V and 2 bases at J, leaving 7 bases unmatched. CDR1 is SQVTM, CDR2 ANQGSEA, per germline. This CDR3 reads CSVGRDRENYGYTF. CDR3 DNA: TGCAGCGTGGGCCGGGACAGGGAAAACTATGGCTACACCTTC.

This clonotype was recorded at least ten times. The chain carries TRBV29-1 and TRBJ2-7, with 7 bases lining up with TRBD1. The CDR3 has 14 amino acids. V lost 0 bases, J lost 5 bases, and 7 bases stayed unmatched. Per the germline V gene, CDR1 is SQVTM and CDR2 is ANQGSEA. CDR3 residues: CSVEDRDSRDEQYV. For the CDR3, the DNA is TGCAGCGTTGAAGACAGGGACAGCAGAGACGAGCAGTACGTC.

This clonotype was seen at least ten times. The V and J genes are TRBV7-3 and TRBJ2-2, with D unresolved. This CDR3 comprises 15 residues. The ends were cut back, 5 bases at V and 0 bases at J, with 10 bases in the middle. CDR1 and CDR2 from the germline V gene are SGHTA and FQGTGA. The CDR3 DNA is TGTGCCAGCAGCATCCGGACCTCGAACACCGGGGAGCTGTTTTTT. Amino acids: CASSIRTSNTGELFF.

This clonotype was detected many times. The chain is built from TRBV29-1 and TRBJ2-3; perhaps TRBD2 as D (5 bases). The CDR3 extends over 13 amino acids. V was clipped by 5 bases and J by 4 bases, with 13 bases between them. Germline V gene lookup returns CDR1 SQVTM and CDR2 ANQGSEA. CDR3 protein: CSVFLLDSDTQYF. CDR3 coding DNA: TGCAGCGTTTTCTTACTAGATTCAGATACGCAGTATTTT.

This clonotype was seen ten or more times. The V gene is TRBV29-1, the J gene TRBJ2-5; D is ambiguous. CDR1 SQVTM and CDR2 ANQGSEA come from the germline V gene. Trimming took 3 bases from V and 2 from J, leaving 13 bases between them. CDR3 length equals 14 residues. In nucleotides, the CDR3 is TGCAGCGTTGAGGGCTACAAGGGACAAGAGACCCAGTACTTC. Its protein product is CSVEGYKGQETQYF.

In its sample, this clonotype was seen many times. V gene TRBV2 combines with J gene TRBJ2-5; D may be TRBD2 (6 bases). Between the trimmed V and J ends, which lost 4 bases and 5 bases, there was a span of 8 bases. Per the germline V gene, CDR1 is SNHLY and CDR2 is FYNNEI. This CDR3 has 12 amino acids. CDR3 coding DNA: TGTGCCAGCAGTGGACTAGGGGAGACCCAGTACTTC. Amino acids: CASSGLGETQYF.

This clonotype occurred many times. The chain's CDR3 is CASSPPLGQDEQYV. The CDR3 DNA reads as TGTGCCAGCTCACCGCCTTTGGGACAGGACGAGCAGTACGTC. This chain links TRBV18 with TRBJ2-7; 8 bases agree with TRBD1. The germline CDR1 and CDR2 sequences are KGHSH and LQKENI. The CDR3 has 14 residues. Trimming at V came to 3 bases and at J to 5 bases, leaving 6 bases not matched to a gene.

This clonotype was seen a handful of times. V and J are TRBV20-1 and TRBJ2-1, with 10 bases that match TRBD2. CDR3 size: 19 residues. The J segment lost 0 bases and the V segment lost 2 bases, leaving 13 bases of the junction unmatched. The germline CDR1 and CDR2 sequences are DFQATT and SNEGSKA (reference sequence). The CDR3 is CSARSAGGGDFNSYNEQFF. CDR3 in DNA: TGCAGTGCTAGATCAGCGGGAGGGGGGGACTTTAACTCCTACAATGAGCAGTTCTTC.

This clonotype was seen many times. The chain links TRBV5-1 to TRBJ2-5; 8 bases are shared with TRBD2. In germline, CDR1 is SGHRS, CDR2 YFSETQ. CDR3 length: 15 amino acids. With V trimmed by 7 bases and J by 2 bases, 10 bases remained unmatched. This CDR3 reads CASRGIAGRQETQYF. DNA of the CDR3: TGCGCCAGCCGAGGGATAGCGGGGCGGCAAGAGACCCAGTACTTC.

In its sample, this clonotype was seen many times. The CDR3 sequence is CASSLRHSRPPYNEQFF. The CDR3 region has the DNA TGTGCCAGCAGCCTCCGACACAGTAGACCACCCTACAATGAGCAGTTCTTC. V usage is TRBV7-8 and J usage is TRBJ2-1; D not certain. Germline loops: CDR1 SGHVS, CDR2 FQNEAQ. The CDR3 sequence is 17 residues long. With 5 bases removed from V and 2 bases from J, the gap between germline ends came to 19 bases.

The chain employs TRBV20-1 and TRBJ2-1; D is perhaps TRBD2 (7 bases). The V end lost 6 bases, the J end lost 7 bases, and 19 bases lay between the germline ends. This CDR3 has 14 residues. Germline CDR1 is DFQATT and CDR2 is SNEGSKA (reference sequence). For the CDR3, the DNA is TGCAGTGCGCGCCGCGGGGGCTGGTTAAATGAGCAGTTCTTC. Translating gives CSARRGGWLNEQFF.

This clonotype was picked up many times. The V and J genes are TRBV6-5 and TRBJ2-7, with TRBD2 identical over 8 bases. This CDR3 is 15 amino acids long. CDR1 and CDR2 from the germline V gene are MNHEY and SVGAGI. With V trimmed by 5 bases and J by 2 bases, 8 bases remained unmatched. CDR3 nucleotides: TGTGCCAGCAGTCGAGAACGGGGGGGGGCCTACGAGCAGTACTTC. Amino acids: CASSRERGGAYEQYF.

In the case of this clonotype: The junction departs from germline at one end; a sequencing error may be responsible. The gene calls are TRBV5-3 and TRBJ1-4; D remains unclear. TRBV5-3 is an ORF, and what it does is uncertain. The length of the CDR3 is 15 residues. The chain's CDR3 is CASSSPVDGNEKLFF. CDR3 in DNA: TGTGCCAGCAGCTCTCCGGTAGACGGAAATGAAAAACTGTTTTTT.

This clonotype was detected many times. CDR3 sequence reads: CASSQRWSNQPQHF. The CDR3 region has the DNA TGTGCCAGCAGTCAACGATGGAGCAATCAGCCCCAGCATTTT. The chain employs TRBV7-9 and TRBJ1-5; D gene uncertain. Between the trimmed V and J ends, which lost 6 bases and 1 base, there was a span of 10 bases. This CDR3 spans 14 amino acids. CDR1 and CDR2 from the germline V gene are SEHNR and FQNEAQ (reference sequence).

This clonotype appeared many times. The chain joins TRBV7-2 to TRBJ2-5, with D unclear. Germline CDR1 is SGHTA and CDR2 is FQGNSA. Trimming stripped 5 bases from V and 5 bases from J, with 18 bases between. CDR3 length: 15 amino acids. The CDR3, as DNA: TGTGCCAGCAGCCTGGGCTTCTCGAACGGGGAGACCCAGTACTTC. This gives the protein CASSLGFSNGETQYF.

This clonotype was counted at least ten times. The rearrangement joins TRBV3-1 to TRBJ2-2, with TRBD2 as a possible D gene (5 bases). The CDR3 spans 14 residues. Germline V lookup: CDR1 LGHDT, CDR2 YNNKEL (reference sequence). V was shortened by 1 base and J by 4 bases, with 7 bases between the two germline ends. The CDR3 DNA is TGTGCCAGCAGCCAAGGGGCGGGCACCGGGGAGCTGTTTTTT. As protein: CASSQGAGTGELFF.

This clonotype was counted many times. The chain carries TRBV14 and TRBJ2-5; TRBD2 might be the D (6 bases). CDR3 length equals 17 residues. The germline V and J ends were trimmed by 4 bases and 0 bases, with 18 bases remaining between them. CDR1 SGHDN and CDR2 FVKESK come from the germline V gene. The CDR3 DNA follows: TGTGCCAGCAGCCTCCGCGGTCGGGGGTCGTACCAAGAGACCCAGTACTTC. It yields the protein CASSLRGRGSYQETQYF.

CDR3: CASSWSGGGETQYF. CDR3 sequence (DNA): TGTGCCAGCAGCTGGAGCGGGGGAGGAGAGACCCAGTACTTC. The chain links TRBV7-8 to TRBJ2-5; 8 nucleotides agree with TRBD2. Trimming took 4 bases from V and 4 from J; bases not matched to a gene: 5. Germline CDR1 SGHVS, CDR2 FQNEAQ. The CDR3 totals 14 residues.

In its sample, this clonotype was seen many times. This chain joins TRBV7-8 and TRBJ1-1, with 10 bases fitting TRBD1. The CDR3 spans 18 residues. CDR1 is SGHVS and CDR2 is FQNEAQ in the germline V gene. J was trimmed by 3 bases and V by 5 bases; bases with no gene match: 15. The CDR3: CASSVPTGGVFMDTEAFF. In nucleotides, the CDR3 is TGTGCCAGCAGCGTACCGACAGGGGGCGTATTTATGGACACTGAAGCTTTCTTT. Full variable domain (remainder filled in from reference TRBV7-8 and TRBJ1-1): GAGVSQSPRYKVAKRGQDVALRCDPISGHVSLFWYQQALGQGPEFLTYFQNEAQLDKSGLPSDRFFAERPEGSVSTLKIQRTQQEDSAVYLCASSVPTGGVFMDTEAFFGQGTRLTVV.

This clonotype was detected many times. The chain uses TRBV6-6 and TRBJ1-5; D unclear. Germline V CDR1 and CDR2: MNHNY, SVGAGI (reference sequence). V lost 7 bases, J lost 5 bases, and 21 bases lay in between. The CDR3 is 16 amino acids. In nucleotides, the CDR3 is TGTGCCAGCAACCCGGAAGGAGTTCTGGGCCATCAGCCCCAGCATTTT. It yields the protein CASNPEGVLGHQPQHF.

This clonotype was observed many times. The V gene is TRBV7-2, the J gene TRBJ2-1, with D perhaps TRBD1 (5 bases). Germline loops: CDR1 SGHTA, CDR2 FQGNSA. The CDR3 is 13 residues long. With 2 bases removed from V and 10 bases from J, the gap between germline ends came to 12 bases. The CDR3 reads CASSLRQTQEQFF. The CDR3 coding sequence is TGTGCCAGCAGCTTAAGACAGACCCAGGAGCAGTTCTTC.

The V gene is TRBV2, the J gene TRBJ2-1, with D uncertain. V lost 6 bases, J lost 2 bases, and 17 bases lay in between. CDR3 size: 16 residues. Germline V CDR1 and CDR2: SNHLY, FYNNEI. The CDR3 DNA is TGTGCCAGCAGCCTACGGCAGGCCACCCCCTACAATGAGCAGTTCTTC. Translated, it gives CASSLRQATPYNEQFF.

V is TRBV5-1 and J is TRBJ2-5; a weak D match, TRBD1 (5 bases). Germline V CDR1 and CDR2: SGHRS, YFSETQ. V lost 7 bases and J lost 5, with 18 bases in between. CDR3 length equals 14 residues. Here the CDR3 DNA reads TGCGCCAGCTGCGTTTTGGGGCTCGGTGAGACCCAGTACTTC. Translating it yields CASCVLGLGETQYF.

Ten or more counts support this clonotype. V gene TRBV7-2 combines with J gene TRBJ2-1, with D possibly being TRBD1 (6 bases). V shed 1 base and J shed 4 bases, with 20 bases lying between them. The CDR3 contains 18 residues. Germline V gene lookup returns CDR1 SGHTA and CDR2 FQGNSA. The CDR3: CASSLGSPGDRGYNEQFF. CDR3 nucleotides: TGTGCCAGCAGCTTAGGGTCCCCAGGGGACCGAGGATACAATGAGCAGTTCTTC.

This sequence joins TRBV20-1 and TRBJ1-4; TRBD1 agrees at 10 bases. The germline V gene has CDR1 DFQATT and CDR2 SNEGSKA (reference sequence). The length of the CDR3 is 14 residues. Trimming took 2 bases from V and 7 from J; bases not matched to a gene: 4. The CDR3 DNA reads TGCAGTGCTAGAAGGGGGACAGGGGTTGAAAAACTGTTTTTT. Its protein is CSARRGTGVEKLFF.